This is a list of T cell receptor beta chains from one sample in a study of post-analysis software for immune sequencing data. Each CDR3 protein is one row after TCRdb ran MiXCR on the PCR reads. The data show around 700,000 distinct CDR3 sequences, approximately 59% seen once. Sequencing was performed on blood. All receptors derive from a girl aged 2 to 9 with multiple sclerosis. Each CDR3 is given with its conserved first and last residue. A D gene is named only where the DNA matches it firmly. Size is stated for part of the rows, as once, few or many counts, or as a class when the clone is expanded.

>TRBV6-5|few|TRBJ2-7|TRBD2
TGTGCCAGCAGTAACCTAGCGGGGGAAGCCTACGAGCAGTACTTC
CASSNLAGEAYEQYF
>TRBV24-1|few|TRBJ2-7|NA
TGTGCCACCAGTCCAGACTCCTACGAGCAGTACTTC
CATSPDSYEQYF
>TRBV10-1|NA|TRBJ2-3|NA
TGCGCCAGCAGTGAGGTAGCGGACAGCACAGATACGCAGTATTTT
CASSEVADSTDTQYF
>TRBV6-5|few|TRBJ2-5|TRBD2
TGTGCCAGCCGAGCGGGGCAAGAGACCCAGTACTTC
CASRAGQETQYF
>TRBV6-1|NA|TRBJ2-7|TRBD1
TGTGCCAGCGGACGGAACAGGGGGTTTGAGGCACAGTACTTC
CASGRNRGFEAQYF
>TRBV9|few|TRBJ1-2|NA
TGTGCCAGCAGCGATCAGGGGAACTATGGCTACACCTTC
CASSDQGNYGYTF
>TRBV12-3/TRBV12-4|few|TRBJ2-3|TRBD2
TGTGCCAGCACCGGACTAGCGGGGGGGACAGATACGCAGTATTTT
CASTGLAGGTDTQYF
>TRBV29-1|NA|TRBJ2-3|NA
TGCAGCGTTGACAGGCAGGGAGGAGATACGCAGTATTTT
CSVDRQGGDTQYF
>TRBV5-5|few|TRBJ1-5|NA
TGTGCCAGCAGCTTGTACGCCAACCAGCCCCAGCATTTT
CASSLYANQPQHF
>TRBV4-1|NA|TRBJ2-2|TRBD1
TGCGCCAGCAGCCCGGGACAGTTAAACACCGGGGAGCTGTTTTTT
CASSPGQLNTGELFF
>TRBV12-3/TRBV12-4|NA|TRBJ1-2|NA
TGTGCCAGCAGTGCGGGAGGAAGCAGGGAGGACTATGGCTACACCTTC
CASSAGGSREDYGYTF
>TRBV3-1|NA|TRBJ2-5|NA
TGTGCCAGCAGCCAAGACCGTATCCGCAAGCAGTACTTC
CASSQDRIRKQYF
>TRBV7-6|once|TRBJ2-5|TRBD2
TGTGCCAGCAGCTTCCCCCAGCGGGGGCCATCCCAAGAGACCCAGTACTTC
CASSFPQRGPSQETQYF
>TRBV29-1|NA|TRBJ2-5|TRBD1
TGCAGCGGCCGGGACAGGGGGGGACCACAAGAGACCCAGTACTTC
CSGRDRGGPQETQYF
>TRBV10-3|NA|TRBJ1-2|NA
TGTGCCACTACCGGGACGGAGAAGGCTAACTATGGCTACACCTTC
CATTGTEKANYGYTF
>TRBV20-1|few|TRBJ2-3|NA
TGCAGTGCACCTCAGGACGGTCGCACAGATACGCAGTATTTT
CSAPQDGRTDTQYF
>TRBV2|NA|TRBJ1-6|NA
TGTGCCAGCAGCCGACTCCAAGGGGAAGATTCACCCCTCCACTTT
CASSRLQGEDSPLHF
>TRBV7-3|NA|TRBJ2-5|NA
TGTGCCAGCAGCTTAAATAGCCAAGAGACCCGGTACTTC
CASSLNSQETRYF
>TRBV6-6|NA|TRBJ2-5|NA
TGTGCCAGCTCCCGCCCGTTCAGGGAAGAGACCCAGTACTTC
CASSRPFREETQYF
>TRBV9|NA|TRBJ2-3|TRBD2
TGTGCCAGCAGCCGATTTACCGGGACTAGCGGGGGAGGTACGCAGTATTTT
CASSRFTGTSGGGTQYF
>TRBV4-1|NA|TRBJ2-1|NA
TGCGCCAGCAGCCAAGAGAGGAGCGTGGGCGAGTTCTTC
CASSQERSVGEFF
>TRBV2|NA|TRBJ2-7|TRBD2
TGTGCCAGCAAGACTAGCGGGAACTCCTACGAGCAGTACTTC
CASKTSGNSYEQYF
>TRBV7-3|NA|TRBJ2-1|TRBD1
TGTGCCAGCAGCCTATGGACAGGGGAAGAGCAGTTCTTC
CASSLWTGEEQFF
>TRBV6-5|NA|TRBJ2-3|NA
TGTGCCAGCAGTTACGTAGGTGGGGGGCTAGATACGCAGTATTTT
CASSYVGGGLDTQYF
>TRBV29-1|few|TRBJ2-7|TRBD2
TGCAGCGTTGAAGCTGGGAGGGATAGCTCCTACGAGCAGTACTTC
CSVEAGRDSSYEQYF
>TRBV29-1|few|TRBJ2-3|NA
TGCAGCGTTGAACCTTCGGATACGCAGTATTTT
CSVEPSDTQYF
>TRBV5-1|NA|TRBJ2-7|TRBD2
TGCGCCAGCAGCTTGGGGCTAGCGGGTCAGAGCTCCTACGAGCAGTACTTC
CASSLGLAGQSSYEQYF
>TRBV29-1|NA|TRBJ2-1|NA
TGCAGCGTTGTCCGTCCGGGATCCTACAATGAGCAGTTCTTC
CSVVRPGSYNEQFF
>TRBV12-3/TRBV12-4|NA|TRBJ1-1|NA
TGTGCCAGCAGCCGTGATCAGGGGAACGGCGCTGAAGCTTTCTTT
CASSRDQGNGAEAFF
>TRBV13|NA|TRBJ2-5|NA
TGTGCCAGCAGGGTTCGAAGCGAGACCCAGTACTTC
CASRVRSETQYF
>TRBV20-1|NA|TRBJ1-4|NA
TGCAGTGCCTCATCGGCAACTAATGAAAAACTGTTTTTT
CSASSATNEKLFF
>TRBV20-1|few|TRBJ2-3|TRBD2
TGCAGTGCTAGAGGTGGACTAGCGGGGGCCCCCTCAAGCACAGATACGCAGTATTTT
CSARGGLAGAPSSTDTQYF
>TRBV12-3/TRBV12-4|NA|TRBJ1-6|TRBD1
TGTGCCAGCAGACGAGGACAGGGGGGTTCACCCCTCCACTTT
CASRRGQGGSPLHF
>TRBV11-2|NA|TRBJ2-3|NA
TGTGCCAGCAGCTTAGTTACAAAGGTGGGGCAGTATTTT
CASSLVTKVGQYF
>TRBV29-1|NA|TRBJ2-1|TRBD2
TGCAGCGCTCGCGGACTAGCGGGAGTCCACAATGAGCAGTTCTTC
CSARGLAGVHNEQFF
>TRBV12-3/TRBV12-4|NA|TRBJ2-1|NA
TGTGCCAGCAGTCCAATGCGAAGGGCGGGCTCCTACAATGAGCAGTTCTTC
CASSPMRRAGSYNEQFF
>TRBV12-3/TRBV12-4|NA|TRBJ2-4|TRBD2
TGTGCCAGCAGTGTCAGTACGGGACTAGCGGGAGGACACATTCAGTACTTC
CASSVSTGLAGGHIQYF
>TRBV5-4|NA|TRBJ2-3|NA
TGTGCCAGCAGCCAGCCGAAATCTAGCACAGATACGCAGTATTTT
CASSQPKSSTDTQYF
>TRBV11-2|NA|TRBJ2-5|NA
TGTGCCAGCAGCTTAGAGGGAATGTGGGAGCAGTACTTC
CASSLEGMWEQYF
>TRBV21-1|NA|TRBJ2-2|NA
TGTGCCAGCAGCAAAAGGGCCCCAGCAGGGGAGAGGCCCGGGGAGCTGTTTTTT
CASSKRAPAGERPGELFF
>TRBV10-3|few|TRBJ2-1|NA
TGTGCCATCAGTGAGAGGTCAGTTGCGGGGAATGAGCAGTTCTTC
CAISERSVAGNEQFF
>TRBV11-1|NA|TRBJ2-3|TRBD1
TGTGCCAGCAGCCTAGGGACAGGGCTGCCCACAGATACGCAGTATTTT
CASSLGTGLPTDTQYF
>TRBV6-1|few|TRBJ1-5|NA
TGTGCCAGTGATGGGGGACCTTTTAGCAATCAGCCCCAGCATTTT
CASDGGPFSNQPQHF
>TRBV6-5|NA|TRBJ1-2|NA
TGTGCCAGCAGTGTAGGGACCGTGGCTGGTGGCTACACCTTC
CASSVGTVAGGYTF
>TRBV20-1|NA|TRBJ2-3|NA
TGCAGTGCTAGAGACAAAAAGGAGCGCGGCGGAGAACTCACAGATACGCAGTATTTT
CSARDKKERGGELTDTQYF
>TRBV14|NA|TRBJ2-7|NA
TGTGCCAGCAGCCCGGTCGCTACCTCTGACGCCTACGAGCAGTACTTC
CASSPVATSDAYEQYF
>TRBV5-6|NA|TRBJ2-1|NA
TGTGCCAGCAGCTTGGATGGATGGGCAGCTCCCTACAATGAGCAGTTCTTC
CASSLDGWAAPYNEQFF
>TRBV4-3|NA|TRBJ2-1|TRBD2
TGCGCCAGCAGCCAAGATCCAGGACTAGCGGGGGTGGGGTACAATGAGCAGTTCTTC
CASSQDPGLAGVGYNEQFF
>TRBV6-5|NA|TRBJ2-1|TRBD2
TGTGCCAGCAGTTACTCCCCAGGACTAGCGGGGGTTCCTAGCTCCTACAATGAGCAGTTCTTC
CASSYSPGLAGVPSSYNEQFF
>TRBV20-1|NA|TRBJ1-2|NA
TGCAGTGCAAGAACTAACGGACAGCTCTATGGCTACACCTTC
CSARTNGQLYGYTF
>TRBV20-1|NA|TRBJ2-4|NA
TGCAGTGCTAGTGGAGGGAAGGGGTCCAAAAACATTCAGTACTTC
CSASGGKGSKNIQYF
>TRBV5-1|NA|TRBJ2-4|NA
TGCGCCAGCAGCTTGGATCCCTCTGCAGCCAAAAACATTCAGTACTTC
CASSLDPSAAKNIQYF
>TRBV12-3/TRBV12-4|NA|TRBJ2-4|NA
TGTGCCAGCAGTTTCTCAGGGGACAAAAACATTCAGTACTTC
CASSFSGDKNIQYF
>TRBV10-1|NA|TRBJ2-5|TRBD2
TGCGCCAGCAGTGAGGTTGCTAGCGGGACGCAAGAGACCCAGTACTTC
CASSEVASGTQETQYF